There are a few counts of the clone carrying this TCR beta chain. Its target is not known. The junction differs from germline at one of its ends, possibly a read error. Alongside a J-beta primer mix, a sample-barcoded 5' primer served in a second PCR lasting about 7 to 11 cycles. Each CDR3 protein is one row after TCRdb ran MiXCR on the 5' RACE reads. The profile shows about 830,000 distinct CDR3 sequences, around 68% of them singletons. Individuals who donated were healthy Caucasians from Russia aged about 6 to 90. RNA extraction gave at least 5 micrograms of total RNA per sample. The data originate from a study of blood T cells in healthy people across ages. CDR3 size: 14 residues. Germline CDR1 and CDR2: MGHDK and SYGVNS. Findings and limits, study-wide: It was the long-lived donors that had more naive CD4+ cells and higher diversity than aged donors.

The sequencing sample was made of blood. This TCR was recovered from a man younger than 40 in good health. The chain carries TRBV25-1 and TRBJ2-1; 12 bases are a match to TRBD2. The CDR3 spells CASSRLAGGNEQFF. The CDR3 DNA follows: TGCGCCAGCAGCCGTCTAGCGGGGGGGAATGAGCAGTTCTTC.